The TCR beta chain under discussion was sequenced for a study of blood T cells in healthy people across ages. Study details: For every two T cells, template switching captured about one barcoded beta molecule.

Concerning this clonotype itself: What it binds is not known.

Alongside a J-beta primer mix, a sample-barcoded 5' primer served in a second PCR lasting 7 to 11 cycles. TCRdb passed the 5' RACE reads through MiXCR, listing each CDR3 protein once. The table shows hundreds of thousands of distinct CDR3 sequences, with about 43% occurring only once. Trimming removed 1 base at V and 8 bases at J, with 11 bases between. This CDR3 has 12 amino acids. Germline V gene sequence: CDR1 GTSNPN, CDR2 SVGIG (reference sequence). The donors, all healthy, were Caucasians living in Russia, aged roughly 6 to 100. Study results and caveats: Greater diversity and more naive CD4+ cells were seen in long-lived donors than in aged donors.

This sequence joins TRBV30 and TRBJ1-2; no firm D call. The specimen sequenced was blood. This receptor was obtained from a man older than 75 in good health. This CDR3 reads CAWSDGVVGYTF. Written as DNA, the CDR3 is TGTGCCTGGAGTGATGGGGTCGTGGGCTACACCTTC.